Listed here is a single TCR beta chain. The data are from a study of blood T cell repertoires in COVID-19. Study-wide background: Sites in the United States, Italy and Spain provided acute and convalescent COVID-19 samples. T cells, B-cell-depleted T cells, or PBMCs supplied cDNA or gDNA.

Only in-frame clones appear in the TCRdb table, and some are missing; sequencing was by immunoSEQ multiplex PCR. The table shows about 180,000 clones, with approximately 88% occurring only once. CDR3 length: 17 amino acids. Trimming left V 3 bases short and J 4 bases short, with 22 bases between. Per germline, CDR1 SGDLS and CDR2 YYNGEE. The chain is built from TRBV9 and TRBJ1-2, with D tentatively TRBD1 (5 bases). This receptor was obtained from a woman aged 55-70 years with acute or convalescent COVID-19. The specimen sequenced was peripheral blood. The CDR3 loop is CASSALTVDRIRYGYTF. CDR3 nucleotide sequence: TGTGCCAGCAGCGCCTTAACCGTCGACAGAATCCGCTATGGCTACACCTTC.